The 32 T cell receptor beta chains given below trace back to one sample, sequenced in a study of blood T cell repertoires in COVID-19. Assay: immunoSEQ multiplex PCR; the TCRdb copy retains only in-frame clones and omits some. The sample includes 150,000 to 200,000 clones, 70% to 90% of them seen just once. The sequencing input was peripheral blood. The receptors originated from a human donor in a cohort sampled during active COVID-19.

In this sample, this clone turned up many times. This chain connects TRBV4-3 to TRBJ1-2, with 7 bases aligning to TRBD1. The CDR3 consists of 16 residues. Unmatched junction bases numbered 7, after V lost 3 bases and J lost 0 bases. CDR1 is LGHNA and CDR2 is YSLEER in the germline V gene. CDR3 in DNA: TGCGCCAGCAGCCAGGGACAGTACCAGCCTAACTATGGCTACACCTTC. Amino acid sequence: CASSQGQYQPNYGYTF.

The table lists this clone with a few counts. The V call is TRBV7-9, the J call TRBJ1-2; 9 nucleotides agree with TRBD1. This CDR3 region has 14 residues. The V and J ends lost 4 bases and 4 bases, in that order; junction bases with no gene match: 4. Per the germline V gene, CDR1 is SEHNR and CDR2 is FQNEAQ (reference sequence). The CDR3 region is CASSYGTGPYGYTF. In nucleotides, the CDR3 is TGTGCCAGCAGCTATGGGACAGGGCCCTATGGCTACACCTTC.

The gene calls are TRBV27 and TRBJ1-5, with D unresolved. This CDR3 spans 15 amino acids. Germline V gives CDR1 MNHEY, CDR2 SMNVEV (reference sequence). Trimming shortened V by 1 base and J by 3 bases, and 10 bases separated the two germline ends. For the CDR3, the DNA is TGTGCCAGCAGTTTATTAGCCCGACCCAATCAGCCCCAGCATTTT. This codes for CASSLLARPNQPQHF.

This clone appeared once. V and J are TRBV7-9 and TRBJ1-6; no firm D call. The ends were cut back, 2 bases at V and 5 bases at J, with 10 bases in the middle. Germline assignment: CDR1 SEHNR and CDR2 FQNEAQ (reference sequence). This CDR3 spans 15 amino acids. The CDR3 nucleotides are TGTGCCAGCAGCTTATACAGTACCGATAATTCACCCCTCCACTTT. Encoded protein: CASSLYSTDNSPLHF.

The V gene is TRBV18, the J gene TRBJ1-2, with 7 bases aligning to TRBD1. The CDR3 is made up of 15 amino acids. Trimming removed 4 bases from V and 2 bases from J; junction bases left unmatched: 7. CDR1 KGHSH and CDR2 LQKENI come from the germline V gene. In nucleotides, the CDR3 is TGTGCCAGCTCACTCCCCTTGACAGGGAACTATGGCTACACCTTC. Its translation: CASSLPLTGNYGYTF.

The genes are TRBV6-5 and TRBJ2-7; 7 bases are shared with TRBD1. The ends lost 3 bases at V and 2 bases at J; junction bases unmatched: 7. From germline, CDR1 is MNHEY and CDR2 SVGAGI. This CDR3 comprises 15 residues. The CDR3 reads CASSYHGTEPYEQYF. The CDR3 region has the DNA TGTGCCAGCAGTTATCATGGGACAGAACCCTACGAGCAGTACTTC.

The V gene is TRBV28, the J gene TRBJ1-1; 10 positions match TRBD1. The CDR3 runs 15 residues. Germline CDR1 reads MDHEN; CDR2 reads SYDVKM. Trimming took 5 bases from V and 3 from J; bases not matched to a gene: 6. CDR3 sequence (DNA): TGTGCCAGCAGTATCCCGACAGGGGGCCACACTGAAGCTTTCTTT. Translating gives CASSIPTGGHTEAFF.

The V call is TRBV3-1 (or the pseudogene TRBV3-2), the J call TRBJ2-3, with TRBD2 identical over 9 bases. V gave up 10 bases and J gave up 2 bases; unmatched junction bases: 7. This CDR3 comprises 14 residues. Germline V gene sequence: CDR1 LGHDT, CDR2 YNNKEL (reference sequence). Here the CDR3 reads CATRGLAFTDTQYF. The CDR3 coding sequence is TGTGCCACGAGGGGACTAGCCTTCACAGATACGCAGTATTTT.

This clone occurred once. The CDR3 DNA reads as TGTGCCACCCTAGGGGGGGATAGCAATCAGCCCCAGCATTTT. It codes for CATLGGDSNQPQHF. The J gene is TRBJ1-5, the V gene TRBV19, with D perhaps matching TRBD1 (6 bases). The germline V gene encodes CDR1 LNHDA and CDR2 SQIVND (reference sequence). The CDR3 is 14 residues long. V was cut by 10 bases and J by 0 bases, with 13 bases left in between.

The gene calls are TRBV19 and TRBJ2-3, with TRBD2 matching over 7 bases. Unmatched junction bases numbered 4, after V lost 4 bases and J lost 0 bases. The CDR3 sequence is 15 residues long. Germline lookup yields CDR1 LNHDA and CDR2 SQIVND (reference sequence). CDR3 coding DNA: TGTGCCAGTAGTAGCGGGGGAGAAAGCACAGATACGCAGTATTTT. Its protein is CASSSGGESTDTQYF. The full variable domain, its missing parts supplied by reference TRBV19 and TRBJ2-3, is DGGITQSPKYLFRKEGQNVTLSCEQNLNHDAMYWYRQDPGQGLRLIYYSQIVNDFQKGDIAEGYSVSREKKESFPLTVTSAQKNPTAFYLCASSSGGESTDTQYFGPGTRLTVL.

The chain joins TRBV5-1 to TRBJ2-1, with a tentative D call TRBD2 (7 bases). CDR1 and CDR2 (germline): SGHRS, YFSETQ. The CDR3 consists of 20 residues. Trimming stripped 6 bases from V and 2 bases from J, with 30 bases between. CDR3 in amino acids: CASTNGGPGGTSVTYNEQFF. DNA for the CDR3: TGCGCCAGCACCAACGGGGGGCCGGGGGGAACTAGCGTCACCTACAATGAGCAGTTCTTC.

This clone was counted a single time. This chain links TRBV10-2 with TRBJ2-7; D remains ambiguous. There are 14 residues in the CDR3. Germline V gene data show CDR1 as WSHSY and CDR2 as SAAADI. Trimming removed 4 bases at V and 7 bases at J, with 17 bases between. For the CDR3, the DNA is TGCGCCAGCAGTGCCCCACCCCCGAACCGGGAGCAGTACTTC. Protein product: CASSAPPPNREQYF.

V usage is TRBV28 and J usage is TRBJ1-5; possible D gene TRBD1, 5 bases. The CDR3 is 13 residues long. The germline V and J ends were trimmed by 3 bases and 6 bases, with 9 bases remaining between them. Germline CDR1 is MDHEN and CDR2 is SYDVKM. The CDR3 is CASSFRGSQPQHF. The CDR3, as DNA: TGTGCCAGCAGTTTTCGGGGGAGTCAGCCCCAGCATTTT.

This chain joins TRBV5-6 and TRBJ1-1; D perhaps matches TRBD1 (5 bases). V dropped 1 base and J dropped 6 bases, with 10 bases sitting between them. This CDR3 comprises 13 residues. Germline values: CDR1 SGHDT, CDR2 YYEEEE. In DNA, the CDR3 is TGTGCCAGCAGCTTGAGGGGTAGGGCTGAAGCTTTCTTT. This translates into CASSLRGRAEAFF.

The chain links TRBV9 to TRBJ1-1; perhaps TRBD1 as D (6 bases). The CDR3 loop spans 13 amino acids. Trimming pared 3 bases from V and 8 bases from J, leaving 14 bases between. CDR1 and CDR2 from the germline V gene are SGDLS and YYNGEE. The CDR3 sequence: CASSGVDRPEAFF. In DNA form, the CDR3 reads TGTGCCAGCAGCGGAGTAGACAGGCCCGAAGCTTTCTTT.

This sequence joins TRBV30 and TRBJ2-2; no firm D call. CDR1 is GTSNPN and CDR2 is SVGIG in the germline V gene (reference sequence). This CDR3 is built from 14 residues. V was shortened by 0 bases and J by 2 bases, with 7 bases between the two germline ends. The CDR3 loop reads CAWSVTRNTGELFF. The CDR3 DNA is TGTGCCTGGAGTGTTACTCGAAACACCGGGGAGCTGTTTTTT.

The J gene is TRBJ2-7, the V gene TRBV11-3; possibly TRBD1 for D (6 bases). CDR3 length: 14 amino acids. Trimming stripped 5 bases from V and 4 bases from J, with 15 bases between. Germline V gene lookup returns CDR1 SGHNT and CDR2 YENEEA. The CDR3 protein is CASSPRGRGYEQYF. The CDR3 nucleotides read TGTGCCAGCAGCCCTAGGGGGAGAGGTTACGAGCAGTACTTC.

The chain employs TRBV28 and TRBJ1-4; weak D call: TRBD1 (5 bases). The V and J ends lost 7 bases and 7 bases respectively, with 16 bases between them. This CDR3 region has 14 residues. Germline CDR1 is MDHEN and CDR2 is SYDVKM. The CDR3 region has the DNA TGTGCCAGCAACACTATGGGGGGGAGTGAAAAACTGTTTTTT. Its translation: CASNTMGGSEKLFF.

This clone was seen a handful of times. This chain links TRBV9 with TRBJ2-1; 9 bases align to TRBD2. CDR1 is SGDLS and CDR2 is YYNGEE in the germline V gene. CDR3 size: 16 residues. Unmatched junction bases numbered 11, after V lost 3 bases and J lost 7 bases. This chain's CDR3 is CASSAGLADLVNEQFF. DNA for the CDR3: TGTGCCAGCAGCGCGGGACTAGCTGATCTAGTGAATGAGCAGTTCTTC.

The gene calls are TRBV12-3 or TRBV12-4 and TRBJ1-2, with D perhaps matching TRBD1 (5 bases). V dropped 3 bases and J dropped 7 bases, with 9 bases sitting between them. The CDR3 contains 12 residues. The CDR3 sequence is CASSFEGLGYTF. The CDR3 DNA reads TGTGCCAGCAGTTTCGAGGGACTTGGCTACACCTTC.

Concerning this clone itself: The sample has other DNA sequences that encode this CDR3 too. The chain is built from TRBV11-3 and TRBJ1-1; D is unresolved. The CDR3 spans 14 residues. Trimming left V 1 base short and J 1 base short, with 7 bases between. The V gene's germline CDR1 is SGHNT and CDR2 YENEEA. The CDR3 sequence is CASSLGRGNTEAFF. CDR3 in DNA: TGTGCCAGCAGCTTAGGGCGGGGGAACACTGAAGCTTTCTTT.

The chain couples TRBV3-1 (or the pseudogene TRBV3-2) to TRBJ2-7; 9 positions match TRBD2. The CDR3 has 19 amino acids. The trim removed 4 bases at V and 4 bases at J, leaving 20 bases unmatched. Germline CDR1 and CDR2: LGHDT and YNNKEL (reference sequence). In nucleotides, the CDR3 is TGTGCCAGCAGCCTACTTGGGCGCGGCGGGGGGGGTATGTATTACGAGCAGTACTTC. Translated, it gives CASSLLGRGGGGMYYEQYF.

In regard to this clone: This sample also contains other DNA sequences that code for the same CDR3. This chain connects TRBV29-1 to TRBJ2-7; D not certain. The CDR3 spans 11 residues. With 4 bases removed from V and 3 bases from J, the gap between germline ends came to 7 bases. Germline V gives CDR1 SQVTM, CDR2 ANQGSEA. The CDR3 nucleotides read TGCAGCGTTGGGCAGTTCTACGAGCAGTACTTC. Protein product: CSVGQFYEQYF.

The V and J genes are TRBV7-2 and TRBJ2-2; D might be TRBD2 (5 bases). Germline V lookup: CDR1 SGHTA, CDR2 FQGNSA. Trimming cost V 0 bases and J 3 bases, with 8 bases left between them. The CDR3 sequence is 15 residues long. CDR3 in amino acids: CASSLALGDTGELFF. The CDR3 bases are TGTGCCAGCAGCTTAGCGCTCGGGGACACCGGGGAGCTGTTTTTT.

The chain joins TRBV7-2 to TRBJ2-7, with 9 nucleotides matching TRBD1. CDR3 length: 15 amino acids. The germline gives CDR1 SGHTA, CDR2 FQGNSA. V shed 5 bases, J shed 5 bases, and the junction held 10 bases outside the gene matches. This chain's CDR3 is CASSLRTGGFDEQYF. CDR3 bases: TGTGCCAGCAGCCTACGAACAGGGGGCTTCGACGAGCAGTACTTC.

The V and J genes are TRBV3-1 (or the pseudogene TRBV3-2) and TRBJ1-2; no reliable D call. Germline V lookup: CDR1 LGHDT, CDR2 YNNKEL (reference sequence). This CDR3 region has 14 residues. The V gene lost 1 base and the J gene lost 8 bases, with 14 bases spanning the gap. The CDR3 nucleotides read TGTGCCAGCAGCCAAGGATGGGAGCGTACGGGCTACACCTTC. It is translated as CASSQGWERTGYTF.

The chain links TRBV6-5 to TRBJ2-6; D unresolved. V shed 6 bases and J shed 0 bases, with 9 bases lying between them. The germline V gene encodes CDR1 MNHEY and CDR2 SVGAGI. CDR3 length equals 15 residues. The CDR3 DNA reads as TGTGCCAGCAGCTTGTCCCGCTCTGGGGCCAACGTCCTGACTTTC. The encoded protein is CASSLSRSGANVLTF.

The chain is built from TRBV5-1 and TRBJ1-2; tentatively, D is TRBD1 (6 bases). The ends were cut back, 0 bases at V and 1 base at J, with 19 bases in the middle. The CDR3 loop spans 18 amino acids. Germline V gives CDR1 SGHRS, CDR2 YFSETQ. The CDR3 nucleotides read TGCGCCAGCAGCTTGGGGCGCCTGACAGGACCCGTTAACTATGGCTACACCTTC. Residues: CASSLGRLTGPVNYGYTF.

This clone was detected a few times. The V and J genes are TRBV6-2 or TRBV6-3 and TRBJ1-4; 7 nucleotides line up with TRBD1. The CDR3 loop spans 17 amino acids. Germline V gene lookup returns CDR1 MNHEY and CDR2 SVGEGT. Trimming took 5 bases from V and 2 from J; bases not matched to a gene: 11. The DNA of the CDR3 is TGTGCCAGCAGTAGGGGACAGACGCTACTCACTAATGAAAAACTGTTTTTT. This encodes CASSRGQTLLTNEKLFF.

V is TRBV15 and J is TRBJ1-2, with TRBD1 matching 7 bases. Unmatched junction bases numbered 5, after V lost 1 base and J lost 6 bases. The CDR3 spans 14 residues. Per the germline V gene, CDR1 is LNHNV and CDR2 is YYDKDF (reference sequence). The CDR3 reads CATSRGDRDDGYTF. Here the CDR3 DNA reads TGTGCCACCAGCAGAGGGGACAGAGACGATGGCTACACCTTC.

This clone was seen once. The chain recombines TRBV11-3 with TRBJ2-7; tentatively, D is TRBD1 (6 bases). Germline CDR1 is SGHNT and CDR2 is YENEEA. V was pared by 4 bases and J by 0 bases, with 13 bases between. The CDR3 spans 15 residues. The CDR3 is CASSWGPGASYEQYF. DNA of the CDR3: TGTGCCAGCAGCTGGGGCCCAGGGGCCTCCTACGAGCAGTACTTC.

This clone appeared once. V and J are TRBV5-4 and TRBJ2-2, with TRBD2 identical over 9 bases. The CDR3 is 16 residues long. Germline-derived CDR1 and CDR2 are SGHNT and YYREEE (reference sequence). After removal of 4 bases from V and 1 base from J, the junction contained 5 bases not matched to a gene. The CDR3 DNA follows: TGTGCCAGCAGCCCGGAGCGGGGGGTGAACACCGGGGAGCTGTTTTTT. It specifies CASSPERGVNTGELFF.